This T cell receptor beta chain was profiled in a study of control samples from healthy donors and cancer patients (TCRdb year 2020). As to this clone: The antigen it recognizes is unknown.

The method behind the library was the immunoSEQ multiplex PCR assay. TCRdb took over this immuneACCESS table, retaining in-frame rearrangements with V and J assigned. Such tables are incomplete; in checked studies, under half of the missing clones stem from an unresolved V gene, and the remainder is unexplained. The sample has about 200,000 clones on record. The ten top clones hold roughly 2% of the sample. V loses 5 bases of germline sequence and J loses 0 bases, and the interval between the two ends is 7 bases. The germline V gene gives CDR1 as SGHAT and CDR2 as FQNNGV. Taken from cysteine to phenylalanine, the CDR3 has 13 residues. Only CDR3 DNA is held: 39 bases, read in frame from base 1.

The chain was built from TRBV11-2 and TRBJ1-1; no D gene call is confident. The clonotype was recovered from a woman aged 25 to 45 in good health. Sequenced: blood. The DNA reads TGTGCCAGCAGCAAAAGTCTGAACACTGAAGCTTTCTTT. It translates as CASSKSLNTEAFF.